The text below deals with one T cell receptor (beta chain). This sample is drawn from a study of blood T cell repertoires in COVID-19. Study-level information: From the United States, Italy and Spain came samples of acute and convalescent COVID-19. T cells, B-cell-depleted T cells, or PBMCs provided the cDNA or gDNA that served as material.

Per the original methods: Reference gene primers were amplified, and this amplification served to estimate nucleated cell counts. Produced via immunoSEQ multiplex PCR; TCRdb's table is partial and in-frame only. V and J calls and clone size are as listed in that table; D and trimming were resolved from the DNA. The sample shows 100,000 to 120,000 clones, around 90% of them seen only once. The CDR3 spans 15 residues. Trimming took 2 bases from V and 2 from J, leaving 12 bases between them. Germline CDR1 reads SGHTA; CDR2 reads FQGTGA. The TCR sequence derives from a woman aged 45-65 years with acute or convalescent COVID-19. Material: peripheral blood. The J gene is TRBJ1-2, the V gene TRBV7-3, with D tentatively TRBD1 (6 bases). This CDR3 reads CASSLERQVNYGYTF. CDR3 coding DNA: TGTGCCAGCAGCTTAGAGAGACAGGTGAACTATGGCTACACCTTC.